This is a list of T cell receptor beta chains from one sample in a study of T cell responses to AZD1222 COVID-19 vaccine. Assay: immunoSEQ multiplex PCR; the TCRdb copy retains only in-frame clones and omits some. The table lists 100,000 to 150,000 clones, about 93% of them singletons, with about 5% in the top ten. Sequencing used peripheral blood, obtained 28 days after the second AZD1222 dose. The receptors originated from an adult who received the AZD1222 COVID-19 vaccine. The CDR3 runs from the conserved cysteine through the conserved F or W. The D gene is left open where the match is weak. The size entry is marked missing in some rows and otherwise reads once, few, many or a size class.

>few|-|TRBJ1-6|TRBV7-9
CASSYEWRASTNSPLHF
TGTGCCAGCAGCTATGAATGGCGGGCCTCTACTAATTCACCCCTCCACTTT
>-|-|TRBJ1-2|TRBV3-1/TRBV3-2
CASSLEGGAGTF
TGTGCCAGCAGCCTCGAGGGAGGGGCCGGGACCTTC
>-|TRBD1|TRBJ1-3|TRBV2
CASSVKGGQSGNTIYF
TGTGCCAGCAGTGTTAAAGGGGGACAGTCCGGAAACACCATATATTTT
>-|TRBD2|TRBJ2-5|TRBV7-2
CASSSETSGGQETQYF
TGTGCCAGCAGCTCGGAGACTAGCGGGGGCCAAGAGACCCAGTACTTC
>few|-|TRBJ2-7|TRBV18
CASSPLSEQGEQYF
TGTGCCAGCTCACCACTATCTGAACAAGGGGAGCAGTACTTC
>-|TRBD2|TRBJ2-2|TRBV5-1
CASRTSGSIIAGELFF
TGCGCCAGCAGGACTAGCGGGAGTATTATCGCCGGGGAGCTGTTTTTT
>-|-|TRBJ2-3|TRBV15
CATSPRGGPPATDTQYF
TGTGCCACCAGCCCCCGTGGCGGTCCTCCGGCCACAGATACGCAGTATTTT
>-|-|TRBJ2-1|TRBV12-5
CASGFVYEQFF
TGTGCTAGTGGTTTCGTCTATGAGCAGTTCTTC
>-|-|TRBJ2-7|TRBV5-5
CASSLVAGPSYEQYF
TGTGCCAGCAGCTTGGTCGCGGGACCTTCCTACGAGCAGTACTTC
>-|-|TRBJ1-1|TRBV7-9
CASSFGGRTEAFF
TGTGCCAGCAGCTTTGGTGGTCGAACTGAAGCTTTCTTT
>-|TRBD2|TRBJ2-6|TRBV6-5
CASTTRGAGANVLTF
TGTGCCAGCACCACGCGGGGGGCTGGGGCCAACGTCCTGACTTTC
>-|-|TRBJ1-5|TRBV10-3
CAISEIGGNQPQHF
TGTGCCATCAGTGAGATAGGGGGCAATCAGCCCCAGCATTTT
>-|TRBD1|TRBJ2-7|TRBV7-9
CASCESPRDRGYEQYF
TGTGCCAGCTGTGAATCCCCCCGGGACAGGGGCTACGAGCAGTACTTC
>-|-|TRBJ1-4|TRBV6-5
CASSYGPATNEKLFF
TGTGCCAGCAGTTACGGGCCTGCAACTAATGAAAAACTGTTTTTT
>-|TRBD2|TRBJ2-6|TRBV20-1
CSAQRSGGLTF
TGCAGTGCTCAAAGAAGCGGGGGGTTAACTTTC
>-|TRBD2|TRBJ2-3|TRBV7-2
CASSLVLAGGDTQYF
TGTGCCAGCAGCTTAGTGCTAGCGGGAGGAGATACGCAGTATTTT